The 10 T cell receptor beta chains reported below all come from one sample, sequenced in a study of cytomegalovirus exposure and HLA in healthy donors. PCR used 60 Vbeta primers and 13 Jbeta primers. Here immunoSEQ multiplex PCR was the method, and the copy in TCRdb shows in-frame clones only, minus some. Of roughly 130,000 clones in the sample, roughly two thirds were seen once. Sequenced input: PBMCs. The receptors were sampled from a man under 40 in good health and CMV-seropositive.

The chain links TRBV6-5 to TRBJ2-7; TRBD2 might be the D (6 bases). Trimming left V 4 bases short and J 2 bases short, with 9 bases between. This CDR3 is built from 13 residues. Germline loops: CDR1 MNHEY, CDR2 SVGAGI. The CDR3 is CASSSRETYEQYF. DNA of the CDR3: TGTGCCAGCAGTTCCCGGGAGACCTACGAGCAGTACTTC.

The V call is TRBV27, the J call TRBJ1-1; D may be TRBD1 (5 bases). Germline lookup yields CDR1 MNHEY and CDR2 SMNVEV (reference sequence). The CDR3 covers 15 residues. V was clipped by 6 bases and J by 0 bases, with 14 bases between them. The chain's CDR3 is CASRKFGHLNTEAFF. CDR3 DNA: TGTGCCAGCAGGAAGTTTGGACACTTGAACACTGAAGCTTTCTTT.

The chain recombines TRBV9 with TRBJ1-1; D is ambiguous. CDR3 length: 15 residues. Trimming cost V 0 bases and J 3 bases, with 12 bases left between them. CDR1 and CDR2 (germline): SGDLS, YYNGEE. This CDR3 reads CASSVGMARDTEAFF. The CDR3 DNA reads as TGTGCCAGCAGCGTAGGGATGGCCCGGGACACTGAAGCTTTCTTT.

The CDR3 is CASSRRGYTDTQYF. CDR3 in DNA: TGTGCCAGCAGTCGTCGGGGGTACACAGATACGCAGTATTTT. This chain uses TRBV6-1 with TRBJ2-3; D might be TRBD2 (6 bases). V was shortened by 5 bases and J by 2 bases, with 11 bases between the two germline ends. The germline V gene encodes CDR1 MNHNS and CDR2 SASEGT. This CDR3 region has 14 residues.

The chain couples TRBV7-6 to TRBJ1-1; 9 nucleotides line up with TRBD1. Trimming removed 5 bases from V and 2 bases from J; junction bases left unmatched: 21. Germline assignment: CDR1 SGHVS and CDR2 FNYEAQ. This CDR3 is 20 amino acids long. The CDR3 protein is CASSLLPPGTGIRGNTEAFF. Written as DNA, the CDR3 is TGTGCCAGCAGCCTATTACCACCCGGGACAGGGATTCGGGGAAACACTGAAGCTTTCTTT. Together with reference TRBV7-6 and TRBJ1-1, the CDR3 gives the full variable domain: GAGVSQSPRYKVTKRGQDVALRCDPISGHVSLYWYRQALGQGPEFLTYFNYEAQQDKSGLPNDRFSAERPEGSISTLTIQRTEQRDSAMYRCASSLLPPGTGIRGNTEAFFGQGTRLTVV.

The chain uses TRBV2 and TRBJ2-5; perhaps TRBD1 as D (5 bases). Per germline, CDR1 SNHLY and CDR2 FYNNEI. This CDR3 region has 13 residues. Trimming left V 4 bases short and J 5 bases short, with 11 bases between. This CDR3 is CASSGTFGETQYF. In DNA, the CDR3 is TGTGCCAGCAGTGGGACATTTGGGGAGACCCAGTACTTC.

This clone was seen only a few times. The J gene is TRBJ1-1, the V gene TRBV30, with TRBD1 matching over 12 bases. Per germline, CDR1 GTSNPN and CDR2 SVGIG (reference sequence). Trimming at V came to 0 bases and at J to 4 bases, leaving 6 bases not matched to a gene. The CDR3 runs to 16 residues. In DNA, the CDR3 is TGTGCCTGGAGTGTATGGGACAGGGGGCTCCTCACTGAAGCTTTCTTT. It specifies CAWSVWDRGLLTEAFF.

This chain uses TRBV19 with TRBJ2-7, with D uncertain. The germline V and J ends were trimmed by 4 bases and 3 bases, with 13 bases remaining between them. The germline gives CDR1 LNHDA, CDR2 SQIVND (reference sequence). CDR3 length: 14 residues. The CDR3, as DNA: TGTGCCAGTAGTAGCATTAACAGCAACTACGAGCAGTACTTC. It translates to CASSSINSNYEQYF. Supplemented by reference TRBV19 and TRBJ2-7, the full variable domain reads DGGITQSPKYLFRKEGQNVTLSCEQNLNHDAMYWYRQDPGQGLRLIYYSQIVNDFQKGDIAEGYSVSREKKESFPLTVTSAQKNPTAFYLCASSSINSNYEQYFGPGTRLTVT.

V and J are TRBV2 and TRBJ1-6, with 9 bases lining up with TRBD1. CDR3 length: 14 residues. V was pared by 9 bases and J by 5 bases, with 5 bases of the junction left unmatched. Germline lookup yields CDR1 SNHLY and CDR2 FYNNEI. CDR3 DNA sequence: TGTGCCAGTACAGGGGGCGATCATAATTCACCCCTCCACTTT. Protein sequence: CASTGGDHNSPLHF.

This clone has only a few counts. The chain couples TRBV10-3 to TRBJ2-7; 11 bases are a match to TRBD2. Germline-derived CDR1 and CDR2 are ENHRY and SYGVKD. The CDR3 runs to 18 residues. Germline trimming cut 3 bases from V and 2 bases from J; bases unmatched to any gene: 12. Here the CDR3 reads CAISESVASGRNTYEQYF. The CDR3 coding sequence is TGTGCCATCAGTGAATCCGTAGCTAGCGGGAGGAACACCTACGAGCAGTACTTC.